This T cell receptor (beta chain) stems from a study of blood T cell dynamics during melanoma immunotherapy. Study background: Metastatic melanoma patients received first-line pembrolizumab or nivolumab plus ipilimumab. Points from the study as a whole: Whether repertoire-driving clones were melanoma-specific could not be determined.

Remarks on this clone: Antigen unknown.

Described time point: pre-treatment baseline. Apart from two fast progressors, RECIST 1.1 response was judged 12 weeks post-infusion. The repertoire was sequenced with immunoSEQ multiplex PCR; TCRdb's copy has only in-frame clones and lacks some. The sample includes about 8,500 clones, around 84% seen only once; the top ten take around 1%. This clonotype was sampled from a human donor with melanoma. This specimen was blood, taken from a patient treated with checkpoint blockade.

The CDR3 region has the DNA TGTGCCTGGAGGCTAGCGGGGGGCACAGATACGCAGTATTTT. This encodes CAWRLAGGTDTQYF. The chain employs TRBV30 and TRBJ2-3; 10 bases line up with TRBD2. Germline CDR1 reads GTSNPN; CDR2 reads SVGIG (reference sequence). The CDR3 is 14 amino acids. The junction had 1 base not matched to a gene; V was cut back by 3 bases and J by 1 base. Full variable domain (remainder filled in from reference TRBV30 and TRBJ2-3): SQTIHQWPATLVQPVGSPLSLECTVEGTSNPNLYWYRQAAGRGLQLLFYSVGIGQISSEVPQNLSASRPQDRQFILSSKKLLLSDSGFYLCAWRLAGGTDTQYFGPGTRLTVL.